This is a list of T cell receptor beta chains from one sample in a study of blood T cell repertoires in COVID-19. TCRdb's copy holds only in-frame clones and misses some; the assay was immunoSEQ multiplex PCR. The data contain 200,000 to 300,000 clones, roughly 88% of them singletons. Input material: peripheral blood. The receptors were sampled from a woman over 75 with COVID-19, enrolled during active disease. Each CDR3 is given with its conserved first and last residue. D genes are given only for firm matches. Some rows mark clone size as missing; the rest say once, few, many or name a class of expanded clone.

cdr3_nt | cdr3_aa | j_call | d_call | v_call | clone_size
TGTGCCAGCAGCCCTGTGGACACCCTATTAGGCTACACCTTC | CASSPVDTLLGYTF | TRBJ1-2 | NA | TRBV5-6 | NA
TGTGCCAGCAGCCTAGCGGGGGGGGCCGGGGAGCTGTTTTTT | CASSLAGGAGELFF | TRBJ2-2 | TRBD2 | TRBV2 | NA
TGTGCCAGCTCACAAGGGACCCCTGGACAGGGGGGTGCAACTAATGAAAAACTGTTTTTT | CASSQGTPGQGGATNEKLFF | TRBJ1-4 | TRBD1 | TRBV18 | NA
TGTGCCAGCACCCAGGAGGGCAGCTACGAGCAGTACTTC | CASTQEGSYEQYF | TRBJ2-7 | NA | TRBV6-5 | NA
TGTGCCAGCAGGGGGGGACAGGGGACGTATTACCAGCATTTT | CASRGGQGTYYQHF | TRBJ1-5 | TRBD1 | TRBV2 | once
TGTGCCAGCAGTCCCCTAACTGAAGCTTTCTTT | CASSPLTEAFF | TRBJ1-1 | NA | TRBV12-3/TRBV12-4 | once
TGCGCCAGCAGCTTGGATTCGATGGCAGCCTACGAGCAGTACTTC | CASSLDSMAAYEQYF | TRBJ2-7 | NA | TRBV5-1 | NA
TGTGCCAGCAGTTTATGGCGGAGCGGAGGGAACACTGAAGCTTTCTTT | CASSLWRSGGNTEAFF | TRBJ1-1 | NA | TRBV28 | NA
TGTGCCAGTAGCCCAAACAGGGGAGGAGGTTTTAACACTGAAGCTTTCTTT | CASSPNRGGGFNTEAFF | TRBJ1-1 | TRBD1 | TRBV19 | NA
TGTGCCAGCTCGGGACAGGGCACAGATACGCAGTATTTT | CASSGQGTDTQYF | TRBJ2-3 | TRBD1 | TRBV2 | NA
TGTGCCAGCAGCCCCGGCGGAGCGGGGGGGCGTTTTTTCGGGGAGCTGTTTTTT | CASSPGGAGGRFFGELFF | TRBJ2-2 | TRBD2 | TRBV7-7 | NA
TGTGCCAGCAGCCCAGTCAGCGGGGTAAACAATGAGCAGTTCTTC | CASSPVSGVNNEQFF | TRBJ2-1 | TRBD2 | TRBV7-6 | NA
TGCGCCAGCAGCTTGGAGGGGAACTTGTACAATGAGCAGTTCTTC | CASSLEGNLYNEQFF | TRBJ2-1 | NA | TRBV5-1 | NA
TGTGCCAGCAGCTTGTTGGGCGGGCAAGCTTTCTTT | CASSLLGGQAFF | TRBJ1-1 | NA | TRBV11-3 | few
TGTGCCAGCAGTGAAGTACTTCCTAATGAAAAACTGTTTTTT | CASSEVLPNEKLFF | TRBJ1-4 | NA | TRBV2 | NA
TGTGCCACTCAGGGGGCGAGCCAGCCCCAGCATTTT | CATQGASQPQHF | TRBJ1-5 | TRBD1 | TRBV6-1 | NA
TGTGCCACCAGTGATCGACAGGGGATAGGTCAGCCCCAGCATTTT | CATSDRQGIGQPQHF | TRBJ1-5 | TRBD1 | TRBV24-1 | NA
TGTGCCAGCAGTCCTGGACTATGGGGGTTGGATGGCTACACCTTC | CASSPGLWGLDGYTF | TRBJ1-2 | NA | TRBV13 | few
TGTGCCAGCAGTCGGGTCCTGCGGGAGCAGTTCTTC | CASSRVLREQFF | TRBJ2-1 | NA | TRBV6-5 | NA
TGTGCCAGCAGTCCGGACAGGGGACGAGGAGAAAAACTGTTTTTT | CASSPDRGRGEKLFF | TRBJ1-4 | TRBD1 | TRBV6-2/TRBV6-3 | NA
TGTGCCAGCAGCTTAGATAGTGCTGAAGCTTTCTTT | CASSLDSAEAFF | TRBJ1-1 | NA | TRBV7-9 | NA
TGTCCCTCTTCGACTGGAGACTATCAGCCCCAGCATTTT | CPSSTGDYQPQHF | TRBJ1-5 | NA | TRBV5-6 | once
TGTGCCAGCAGCCTACGTCCTTCCAACACAGATACGCAGTATTTT | CASSLRPSNTDTQYF | TRBJ2-3 | NA | TRBV5-8 | once
TGTGCCAGCAGCTTAGGCGGACTAGGTTCCTACAATGAGCAGTTCTTC | CASSLGGLGSYNEQFF | TRBJ2-1 | TRBD2 | TRBV7-2 | NA
TGCGCCAGCAGCCACGGTCTCGACAGGGGTGAAGCTTTCTTT | CASSHGLDRGEAFF | TRBJ1-1 | TRBD1 | TRBV5-1 | few
TGCGCCAGCAGCCACCCAAATAACCCCGGGAAAAGCAATCAGCCCCAGCATTTT | CASSHPNNPGKSNQPQHF | TRBJ1-5 | NA | TRBV4-3 | NA
TGTGCCAGCAGTTTAGACAGGGTCTCTGGGCAGTTCTTC | CASSLDRVSGQFF | TRBJ2-1 | TRBD1 | TRBV27 | NA
TGTGCCAGCAGCGGGACAATGAACACCGGGGAGCTGTTTTTT | CASSGTMNTGELFF | TRBJ2-2 | NA | TRBV6-4 | once
TGTGCCAGCAGCATCTCGACTAGTGGCACCTACGAGCAGTACTTC | CASSISTSGTYEQYF | TRBJ2-7 | NA | TRBV9 | NA
TGTGCCACCAGCAGAGATCCCGGGACTGAAGATGGCTACACCTTC | CATSRDPGTEDGYTF | TRBJ1-2 | NA | TRBV15 | NA
TGTGCCAGCAGCCAAGATGGGGGGGTCTCCTACAATGAGCAGTTCTTC | CASSQDGGVSYNEQFF | TRBJ2-1 | TRBD2 | TRBV4-2 | NA
TGTGCCAGCAGCCCAAGGACAGGCCCACGGAACACCATATATTTT | CASSPRTGPRNTIYF | TRBJ1-3 | TRBD1 | TRBV11-2 | NA